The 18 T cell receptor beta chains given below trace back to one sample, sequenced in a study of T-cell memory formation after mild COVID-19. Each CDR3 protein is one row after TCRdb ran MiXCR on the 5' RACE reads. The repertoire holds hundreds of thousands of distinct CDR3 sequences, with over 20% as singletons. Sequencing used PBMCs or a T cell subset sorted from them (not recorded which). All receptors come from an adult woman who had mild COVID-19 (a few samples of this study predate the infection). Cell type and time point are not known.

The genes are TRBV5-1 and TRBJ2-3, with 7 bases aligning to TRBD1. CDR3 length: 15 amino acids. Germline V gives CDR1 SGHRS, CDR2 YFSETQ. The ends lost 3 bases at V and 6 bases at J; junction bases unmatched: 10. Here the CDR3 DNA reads TGCGCCAGCAGCTCCGGGGACAGCGCGTGGGATACGCAGTATTTT. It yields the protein CASSSGDSAWDTQYF.

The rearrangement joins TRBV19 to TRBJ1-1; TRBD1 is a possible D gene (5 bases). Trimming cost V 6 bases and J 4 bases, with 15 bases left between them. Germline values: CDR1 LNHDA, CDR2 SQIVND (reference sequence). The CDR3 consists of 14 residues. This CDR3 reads CASRNHGGSTEAFF. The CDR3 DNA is TGTGCCAGTAGAAACCACGGGGGGAGCACTGAAGCTTTCTTT.

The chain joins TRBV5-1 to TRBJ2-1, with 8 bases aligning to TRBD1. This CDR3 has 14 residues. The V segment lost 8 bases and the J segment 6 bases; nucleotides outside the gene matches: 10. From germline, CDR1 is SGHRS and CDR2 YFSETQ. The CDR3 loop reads CASILGQGGNEQFF. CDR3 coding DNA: TGCGCCAGTATACTCGGACAGGGAGGCAATGAGCAGTTCTTC. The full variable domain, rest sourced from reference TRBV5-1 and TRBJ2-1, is KAGVTQTPRYLIKTRGQQVTLSCSPISGHRSVSWYQQTPGQGLQFLFEYFSETQRNKGNFPGRFSGRQFSNSRSEMNVSTLELGDSALYLCASILGQGGNEQFFGPGTRLTVL.

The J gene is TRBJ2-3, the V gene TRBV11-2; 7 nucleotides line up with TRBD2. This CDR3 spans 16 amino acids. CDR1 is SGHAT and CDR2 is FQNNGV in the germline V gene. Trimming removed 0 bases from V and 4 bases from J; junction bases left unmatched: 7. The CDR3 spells CASSLDGLAAPDTQYF. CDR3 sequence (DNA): TGTGCCAGCAGCTTAGATGGTCTAGCGGCCCCAGATACGCAGTATTTT. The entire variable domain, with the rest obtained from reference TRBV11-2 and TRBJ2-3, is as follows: EAGVAQSPRYKIIEKRQSVAFWCNPISGHATLYWYQQILGQGPKLLIQFQNNGVVDDSQLPKDRFSAERLKGVDSTLKIQPAKLEDSAVYLCASSLDGLAAPDTQYFGPGTRLTVL.

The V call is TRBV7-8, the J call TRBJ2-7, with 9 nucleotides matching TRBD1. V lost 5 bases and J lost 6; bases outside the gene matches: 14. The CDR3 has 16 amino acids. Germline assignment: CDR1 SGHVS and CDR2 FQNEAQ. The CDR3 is CASSDSWGQGVGEQYF. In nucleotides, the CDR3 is TGTGCCAGCAGCGACTCATGGGGACAGGGTGTTGGCGAGCAGTACTTC.

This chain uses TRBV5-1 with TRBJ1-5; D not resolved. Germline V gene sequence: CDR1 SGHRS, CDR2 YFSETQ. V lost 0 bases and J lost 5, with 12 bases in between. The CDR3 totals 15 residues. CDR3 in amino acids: CASSLEGGVYQPQHF. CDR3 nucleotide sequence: TGCGCCAGCAGCTTGGAGGGCGGAGTGTATCAGCCCCAGCATTTT.

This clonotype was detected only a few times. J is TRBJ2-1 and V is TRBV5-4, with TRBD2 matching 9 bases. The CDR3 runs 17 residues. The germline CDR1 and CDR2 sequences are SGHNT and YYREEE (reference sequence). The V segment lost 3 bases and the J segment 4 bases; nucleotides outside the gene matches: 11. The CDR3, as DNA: TGTGCCAGCAGCTCGGGGACTAGCTCTTCGCGTTACAATGAGCAGTTCTTC. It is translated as CASSSGTSSSRYNEQFF.

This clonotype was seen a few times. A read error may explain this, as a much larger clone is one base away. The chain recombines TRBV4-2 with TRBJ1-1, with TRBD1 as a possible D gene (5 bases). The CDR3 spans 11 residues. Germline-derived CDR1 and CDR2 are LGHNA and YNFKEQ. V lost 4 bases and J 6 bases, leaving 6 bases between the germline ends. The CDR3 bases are TGTGCCAGCAGCCGGGGCTCTGAAGCTTTCTTT. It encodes CASSRGSEAFF.

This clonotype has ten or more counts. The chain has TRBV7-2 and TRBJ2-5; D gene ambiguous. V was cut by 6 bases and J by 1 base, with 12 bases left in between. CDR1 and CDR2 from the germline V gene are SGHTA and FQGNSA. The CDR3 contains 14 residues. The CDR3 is CASRSPGRQETQYF. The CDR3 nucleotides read TGTGCCAGCAGGTCCCCTGGGCGCCAAGAGACCCAGTACTTC.

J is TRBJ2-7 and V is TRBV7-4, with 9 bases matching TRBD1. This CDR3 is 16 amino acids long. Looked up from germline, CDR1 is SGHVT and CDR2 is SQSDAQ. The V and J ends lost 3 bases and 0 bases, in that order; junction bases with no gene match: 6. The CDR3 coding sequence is TGTGCCAGCAGCTTTCCGGGACAGGGCGTCTCCTACGAGCAGTACTTC. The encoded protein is CASSFPGQGVSYEQYF.

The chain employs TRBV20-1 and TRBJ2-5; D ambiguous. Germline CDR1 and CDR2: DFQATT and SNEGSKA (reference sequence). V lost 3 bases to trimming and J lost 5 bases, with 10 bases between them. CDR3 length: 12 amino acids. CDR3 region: CSASRSIETQYF. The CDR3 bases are TGCAGTGCTAGTAGGTCTATTGAGACCCAGTACTTC.

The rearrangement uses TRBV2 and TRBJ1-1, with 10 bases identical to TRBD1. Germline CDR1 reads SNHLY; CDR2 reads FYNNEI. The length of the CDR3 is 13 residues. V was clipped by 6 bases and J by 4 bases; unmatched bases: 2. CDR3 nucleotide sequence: TGTGCCAGCAGGGGACAGGGGTCCACTGAAGCTTTCTTT. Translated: CASRGQGSTEAFF.

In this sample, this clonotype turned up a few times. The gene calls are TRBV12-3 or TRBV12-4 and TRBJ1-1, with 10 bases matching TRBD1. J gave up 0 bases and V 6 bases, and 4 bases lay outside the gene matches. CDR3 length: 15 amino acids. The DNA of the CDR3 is TGTGCCAGCAGGAGACAGGGGGCAATGAACACTGAAGCTTTCTTT. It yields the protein CASRRQGAMNTEAFF.

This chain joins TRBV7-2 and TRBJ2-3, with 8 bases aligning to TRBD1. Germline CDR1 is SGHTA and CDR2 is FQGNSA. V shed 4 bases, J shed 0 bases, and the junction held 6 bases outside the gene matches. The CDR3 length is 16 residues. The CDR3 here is CASSSDRGLSTDTQYF. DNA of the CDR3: TGTGCCAGCAGCTCAGACAGGGGCCTTAGCACAGATACGCAGTATTTT. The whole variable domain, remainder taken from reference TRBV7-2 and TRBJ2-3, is GAGVSQSPSNKVTEKGKDVELRCDPISGHTALYWYRQSLGQGLEFLIYFQGNSAPDKSGLPSDRFSAERTGGSVSTLTIQRTQQEDSAVYLCASSSDRGLSTDTQYFGPGTRLTVL.

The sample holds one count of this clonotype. The CDR3 loop is CASSFGTATIQYF. CDR3 coding DNA: TGTGCCAGCAGCTTCGGGACAGCAACCATTCAGTACTTC. This sequence joins TRBV5-5 and TRBJ2-4, with 7 bases aligning to TRBD1. V lost 2 bases, J lost 9 bases, and 5 bases stayed unmatched. The CDR3 extends over 13 amino acids. The germline V gene has CDR1 SGHKS and CDR2 YYEKEE (reference sequence).

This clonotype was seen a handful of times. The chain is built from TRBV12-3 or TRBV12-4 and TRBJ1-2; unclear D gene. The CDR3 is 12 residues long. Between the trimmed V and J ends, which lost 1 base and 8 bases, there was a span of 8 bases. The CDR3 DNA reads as TGTGCCAGCAGTTTAGACCGGGGAGGCTACACCTTC. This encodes CASSLDRGGYTF.

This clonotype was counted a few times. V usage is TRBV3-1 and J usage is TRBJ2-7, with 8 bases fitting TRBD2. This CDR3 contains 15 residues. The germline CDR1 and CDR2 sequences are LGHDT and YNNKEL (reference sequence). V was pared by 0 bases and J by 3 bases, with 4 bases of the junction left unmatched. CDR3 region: CASSQELAGNYEQYF. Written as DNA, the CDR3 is TGTGCCAGCAGCCAAGAATTAGCGGGGAACTACGAGCAGTACTTC.

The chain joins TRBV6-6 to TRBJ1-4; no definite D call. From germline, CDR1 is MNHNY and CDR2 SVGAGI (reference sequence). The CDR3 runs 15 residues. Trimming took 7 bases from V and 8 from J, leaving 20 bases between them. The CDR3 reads CASIQEEVAWEKLFF. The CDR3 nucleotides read TGTGCCAGCATCCAGGAGGAGGTCGCTTGGGAAAAACTGTTTTTT.